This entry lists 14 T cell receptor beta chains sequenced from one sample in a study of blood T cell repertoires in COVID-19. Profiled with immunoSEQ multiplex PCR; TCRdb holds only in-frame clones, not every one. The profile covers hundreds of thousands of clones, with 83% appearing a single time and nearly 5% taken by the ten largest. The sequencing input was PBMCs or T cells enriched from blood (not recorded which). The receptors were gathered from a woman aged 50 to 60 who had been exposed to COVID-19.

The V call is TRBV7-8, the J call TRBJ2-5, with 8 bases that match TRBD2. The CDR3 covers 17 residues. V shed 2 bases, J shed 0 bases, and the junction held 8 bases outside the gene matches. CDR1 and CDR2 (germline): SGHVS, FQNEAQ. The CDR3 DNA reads TGTGCCAGCAGCTTAATGGTGGCGGGGGGCTACCAAGAGACCCAGTACTTC. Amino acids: CASSLMVAGGYQETQYF.

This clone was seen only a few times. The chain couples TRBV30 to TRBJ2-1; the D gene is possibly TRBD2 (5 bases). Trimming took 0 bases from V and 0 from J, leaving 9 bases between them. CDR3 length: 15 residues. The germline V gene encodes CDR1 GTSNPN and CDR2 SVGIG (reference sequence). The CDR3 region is CAWSVTGVSYNEQFF. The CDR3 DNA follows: TGTGCCTGGAGTGTAACCGGGGTCTCCTACAATGAGCAGTTCTTC.

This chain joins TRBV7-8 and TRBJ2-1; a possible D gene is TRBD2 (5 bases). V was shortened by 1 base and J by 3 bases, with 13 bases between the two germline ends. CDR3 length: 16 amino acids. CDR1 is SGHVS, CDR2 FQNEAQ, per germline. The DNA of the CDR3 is TGTGCCAGCAGCTTAGACCCGGACGGGATCTACAATGAGCAGTTCTTC. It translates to CASSLDPDGIYNEQFF. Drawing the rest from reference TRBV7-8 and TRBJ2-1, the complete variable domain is GAGVSQSPRYKVAKRGQDVALRCDPISGHVSLFWYQQALGQGPEFLTYFQNEAQLDKSGLPSDRFFAERPEGSVSTLKIQRTQQEDSAVYLCASSLDPDGIYNEQFFGPGTRLTVL.

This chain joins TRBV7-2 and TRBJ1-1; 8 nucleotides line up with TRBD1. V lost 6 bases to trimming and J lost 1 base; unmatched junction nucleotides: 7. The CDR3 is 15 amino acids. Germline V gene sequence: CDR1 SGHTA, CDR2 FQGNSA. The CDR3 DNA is TGTGCCAGCAGGCCCCCAGGGGGCCAGAACACTGAAGCTTTCTTT. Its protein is CASRPPGGQNTEAFF.

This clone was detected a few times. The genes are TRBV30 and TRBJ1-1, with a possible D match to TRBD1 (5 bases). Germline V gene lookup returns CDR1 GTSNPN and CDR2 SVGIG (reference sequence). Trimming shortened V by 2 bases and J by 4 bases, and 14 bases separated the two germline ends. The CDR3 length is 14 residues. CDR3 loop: CAWSPRQPITEAFF. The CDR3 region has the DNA TGTGCCTGGAGTCCCCGACAGCCGATCACTGAAGCTTTCTTT.

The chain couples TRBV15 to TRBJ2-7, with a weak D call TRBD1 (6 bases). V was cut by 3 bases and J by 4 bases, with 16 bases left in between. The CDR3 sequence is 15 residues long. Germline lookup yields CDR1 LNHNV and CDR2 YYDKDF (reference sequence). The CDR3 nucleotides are TGTGCCACCAGCAGGGACCTTGGGGGCTCTTACGAGCAGTACTTC. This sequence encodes CATSRDLGGSYEQYF. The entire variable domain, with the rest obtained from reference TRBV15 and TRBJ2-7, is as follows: DAMVIQNPRYQVTQFGKPVTLSCSQTLNHNVMYWYQQKSSQAPKLLFHYYDKDFNNEADTPDNFQSRRPNTSFCFLDIRSPGLGDTAMYLCATSRDLGGSYEQYFGPGTRLTVT.

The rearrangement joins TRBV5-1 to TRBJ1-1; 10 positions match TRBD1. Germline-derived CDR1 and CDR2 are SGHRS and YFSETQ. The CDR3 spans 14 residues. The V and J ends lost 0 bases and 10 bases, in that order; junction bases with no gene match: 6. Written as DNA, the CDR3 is TGCGCCAGCAGCTTGGCAGACAGGGGGCGGAGAGCTTTCTTT. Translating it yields CASSLADRGRRAFF.

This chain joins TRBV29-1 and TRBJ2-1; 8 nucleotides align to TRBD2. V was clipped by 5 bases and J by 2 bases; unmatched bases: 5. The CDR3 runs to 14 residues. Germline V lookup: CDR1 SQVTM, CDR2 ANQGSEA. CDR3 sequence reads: CSVLSGGPYNEQFF. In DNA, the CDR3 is TGCAGCGTTTTGTCGGGGGGGCCCTACAATGAGCAGTTCTTC.

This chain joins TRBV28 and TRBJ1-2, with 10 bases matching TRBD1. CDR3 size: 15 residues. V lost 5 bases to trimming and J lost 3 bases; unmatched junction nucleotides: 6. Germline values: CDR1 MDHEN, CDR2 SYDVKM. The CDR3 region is CASSLRTGGDYGYTF. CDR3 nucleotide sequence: TGTGCCAGCAGTCTGCGGACAGGGGGGGACTATGGCTACACCTTC.

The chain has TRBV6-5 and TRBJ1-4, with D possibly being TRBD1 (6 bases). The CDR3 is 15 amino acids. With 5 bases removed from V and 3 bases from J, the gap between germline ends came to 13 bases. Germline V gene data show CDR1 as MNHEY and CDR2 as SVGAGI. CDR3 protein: CASSRHRAANEKLFF. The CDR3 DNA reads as TGTGCCAGCAGTCGACACAGGGCGGCTAATGAAAAACTGTTTTTT.

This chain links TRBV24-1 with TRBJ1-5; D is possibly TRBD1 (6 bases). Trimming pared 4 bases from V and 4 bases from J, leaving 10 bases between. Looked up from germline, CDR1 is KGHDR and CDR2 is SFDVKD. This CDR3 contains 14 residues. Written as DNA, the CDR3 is TGTGCCACCAGTGAGGGACACCTTAATCAGCCCCAGCATTTT. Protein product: CATSEGHLNQPQHF.

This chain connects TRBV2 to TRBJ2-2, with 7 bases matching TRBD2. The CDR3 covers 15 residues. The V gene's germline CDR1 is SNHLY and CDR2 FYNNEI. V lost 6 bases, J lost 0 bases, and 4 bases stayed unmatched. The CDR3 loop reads CASRGGTANTGELFF. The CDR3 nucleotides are TGTGCCAGCAGGGGAGGGACCGCGAACACCGGGGAGCTGTTTTTT.

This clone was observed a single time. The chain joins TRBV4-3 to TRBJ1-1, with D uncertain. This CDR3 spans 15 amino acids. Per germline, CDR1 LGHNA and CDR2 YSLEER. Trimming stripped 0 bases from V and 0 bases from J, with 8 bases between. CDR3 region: CASSQEVRLNTEAFF. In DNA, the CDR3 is TGCGCCAGCAGCCAAGAAGTCCGGTTGAACACTGAAGCTTTCTTT.

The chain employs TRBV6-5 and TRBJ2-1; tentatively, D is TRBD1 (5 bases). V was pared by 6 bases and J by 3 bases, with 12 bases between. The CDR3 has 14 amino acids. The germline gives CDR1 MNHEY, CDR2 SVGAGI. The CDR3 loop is CASSGSDSYNEQFF. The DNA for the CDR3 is TGTGCCAGCAGCGGCTCCGACAGCTACAATGAGCAGTTCTTC.